The clone carrying this T cell receptor beta chain appeared a single time. What it binds is unknown. This entry belongs to a study of long-term antiretroviral therapy in people with HIV. Study-wide results and limits: Older ART regimens may have been in use when blood was drawn between the mid-2000s and the late 2010s. Despite increasing after ART, diversity remained lower than that of transplant donor controls.

CDR3 length: 16 amino acids. V gave up 1 base and J gave up 9 bases; unmatched junction bases: 11. Germline loops: CDR1 SGHDT, CDR2 YYEEEE. Version v3.0 of the immunoSEQ assay was performed at survey level. The method was immunoSEQ multiplex PCR; TCRdb's version includes in-frame clones alone and lacks a portion of them. This table has fewer than 30,000 clones, roughly 86% appearing once. Each HIV participant was treated in the United States. Roughly 0.85-11 million cryopreserved PBMC were held in samples before DNA extraction. The chain combines TRBV5-6 with TRBJ2-2, with TRBD1 matching 8 bases. This TCR was sampled from a man aged 40-49 years with HIV. The material sequenced was unsorted PBMCs, taken just over 2.6 years after starting antiretroviral therapy. The chain's CDR3 is CASSLSGTGDHRELFF. CDR3 nucleotide sequence: TGTGCCAGCAGCTTGTCCGGGACAGGAGACCACCGGGAGCTGTTTTTT.